Below are 6 T cell receptor beta chains sequenced from a single sample in a study of metastatic and nonmetastatic thyroid tumors. Ahead of thyroid surgery, no patient had received treatment of any kind. Using MiXCR, TCRdb reanalyzed the PCR reads. This table holds tens of thousands of clones, 25% found once. The sample taken for sequencing was blood. These receptors were collected from a female donor with papillary thyroid cancer or a benign thyroid nodule (not recorded which). Some clones in this sample may be carry-over from other donors' samples.

This clone showed up just a few times. This rearrangement joins TRBV6-1 to TRBJ1-2; D is perhaps TRBD1 (5 bases). V dropped 9 bases and J dropped 7 bases, with 21 bases sitting between them. Germline V gives CDR1 MNHNS, CDR2 SASEGT. The CDR3 loop spans 14 amino acids. The CDR3 sequence is CASQGRANYGGYTF. The CDR3 nucleotides read TGTGCCAGTCAGGGCAGGGCGAACTATGGTGGCTACACCTTC.

In this sample, this clone turned up many times. The V gene is TRBV20-1, the J gene TRBJ2-1; 7 bases fit TRBD2. The V gene's germline CDR1 is DFQATT and CDR2 SNEGSKA (reference sequence). This CDR3 spans 14 amino acids. The trim removed 0 bases at V and 6 bases at J, leaving 5 bases unmatched. This CDR3 is CSARDAGGINEQFF. In DNA form, the CDR3 reads TGCAGTGCTAGAGATGCCGGGGGGATCAATGAGCAGTTCTTC.

The table lists this clone with many counts. The rearrangement links TRBV12-3 or TRBV12-4 to TRBJ2-1; 9 bases match TRBD1. The CDR3 is made up of 15 amino acids. V shed 4 bases, J shed 6 bases, and the junction held 7 bases outside the gene matches. The CDR3 loop is CASSSGQGRLNEQFF. In DNA form, the CDR3 reads TGTGCCAGCAGTTCCGGACAGGGGAGACTCAATGAGCAGTTCTTC.

This clone was found many times. V usage is TRBV5-1 and J usage is TRBJ2-4, with 9 bases that match TRBD1. The CDR3 runs to 15 residues. V was pared by 0 bases and J by 6 bases, with 4 bases of the junction left unmatched. Germline V gives CDR1 SGHRS, CDR2 YFSETQ. The CDR3 DNA is TGCGCCAGCAGCTTGGCCCCGGGACAGGGAAACATTCAGTACTTC. It yields the protein CASSLAPGQGNIQYF.

This clone occurred a few times. The chain links TRBV6-5 to TRBJ2-2; D remains ambiguous. V was pared by 0 bases and J by 6 bases, with 8 bases between. There are 14 residues in the CDR3. In germline, CDR1 is MNHEY, CDR2 SVGAGI. CDR3 loop: CASSYSNAAGELFF. CDR3 sequence (DNA): TGTGCCAGCAGTTACTCGAATGCCGCCGGGGAGCTGTTTTTT.

This clone was counted a few times. This chain connects TRBV6-4 to TRBJ2-1; 7 nucleotides align to TRBD2. The CDR3 runs to 16 residues. CDR1 is MRHNA and CDR2 is SNTAGT in the germline V gene. V lost 3 bases and J lost 2; bases outside the gene matches: 7. This CDR3 is CASSEWPSGAYNEQFF. The CDR3 DNA reads TGTGCCAGCAGTGAGTGGCCTAGCGGAGCCTACAATGAGCAGTTCTTC.